Listed here is a single T cell receptor beta chain. Its target is unknown. This record comes from a study of cytomegalovirus exposure and HLA in healthy donors. Points from the study as a whole: Prediction of most subjects' HLA-A and HLA-B alleles by TCR beta sequences was reportedly accurate. In vitro assays verified that a few CMV-associated chains recognized CMV antigens specifically.

The PCR ran on 60 Vbeta and 13 Jbeta primers. Some clones are missing from TCRdb's copy, which holds only in-frame ones; the method was immunoSEQ multiplex PCR. Of 120,000 to 150,000 clones in the sample, about four fifths are singletons; the top ten hold around 4.3%. The V segment lost 4 bases and the J segment 5 bases; nucleotides outside the gene matches: 5. The germline gives CDR1 SGHRS, CDR2 YFSETQ. The CDR3 loop spans 14 amino acids. The sequence came from a man aged 35-49 years in good health and CMV-seropositive. Sequenced material: PBMCs. The chain joins TRBV5-1 to TRBJ2-5; 10 nucleotides line up with TRBD1. CDR3: CASSQGQGWETQYF. The CDR3 region has the DNA TGCGCCAGCAGCCAGGGACAGGGGTGGGAGACCCAGTACTTC.